This TCR beta chain was sequenced in a study of blood T cell repertoires in COVID-19. Across the whole study: There were acute and convalescent COVID-19 samples, and they came from the United States, Italy and Spain. The cDNA or gDNA used as material had been derived from T cells, B-cell-depleted T cells, or PBMCs.

In the original workflow: Scientists estimated how many nucleated cells there were by amplifying reference gene primers. The assay was immunoSEQ multiplex PCR, and TCRdb's table has in-frame clones only and misses some. The V and J calls and clone size come from that table; D and trimming were worked out from the DNA. This table holds about 340,000 clones, 80% to 90% found once. The CDR3 is 16 residues long. The germline V gene encodes CDR1 LGHDT and CDR2 YNNKEL (reference sequence). With 4 bases clipped from V and 0 bases from J, the junction kept 5 bases outside the gene matches. This clonotype was sampled from a man aged 30-40 years with active or convalescent COVID-19. Source material: peripheral blood. The rearrangement uses TRBV3-1 (or the pseudogene TRBV3-2) and TRBJ1-4; 7 nucleotides agree with TRBD1. The CDR3 DNA reads as TGTGCCAGCAGCCGAAACAGGGGAGCAACTAATGAAAAACTGTTTTTT. This translates into CASSRNRGATNEKLFF.